These T cell receptor beta chains were read from a single sample in a study of T cells after posttransplantation cyclophosphamide. TCRdb keeps only in-frame clones here, not all; method: immunoSEQ multiplex PCR. The specimen gives 35,000 to 55,000 clones without singletons; the ten biggest hold approximately 2.4%. Specimen: PBMCs. The source is a man aged 35 to 55 in good health, CMV-negative, and a related stem cell transplant donor. CDR3s include the opening cysteine and the closing phenylalanine or tryptophan. The D gene is left open where the match is weak. The size field is filled for only some rows; it gives once, few, many or a size class.

j_gene,abundance,d_gene,v_gene,CDR3aa,CDR3nt
TRBJ1-2,many,TRBD1,TRBV19,CASSRDRGNYGYTF,TGTGCCAGTAGTAGGGACAGGGGTAACTATGGCTACACCTTC
TRBJ2-1,few,-,TRBV7-8,CASSLAFGSYNEQFF,TGTGCCAGCAGCTTGGCTTTTGGCTCCTACAATGAGCAGTTCTTC
TRBJ2-3,many,TRBD1,TRBV7-9,CASSLGDRDTDTQYF,TGTGCCAGCAGCTTAGGGGACAGGGACACAGATACGCAGTATTTT
TRBJ1-1,many,-,TRBV5-1,CASSSTRNTEAFF,TGCGCCAGCAGCTCCACGAGGAACACTGAAGCTTTCTTT
TRBJ1-2,many,TRBD1,TRBV2,CASRDRASYGYTF,TGTGCCAGCCGGGACAGGGCATCCTATGGCTACACCTTC
TRBJ1-4,many,-,TRBV7-3,CASSLTGTTNEKLFF,TGTGCCAGCAGCTTAACCGGGACAACGAATGAAAAACTGTTTTTT
TRBJ1-5,many,TRBD1,TRBV5-1,CASSPGTGEQPQHF,TGCGCCAGCAGCCCCGGAACAGGGGAACAGCCCCAGCATTTT
TRBJ2-2,many,TRBD2,TRBV7-2,CASSNRLADTGELFF,TGTGCCAGCAGCAATCGACTAGCCGACACCGGGGAGCTGTTTTTT
TRBJ2-2,-,TRBD2,TRBV29-1,CSVVEFPGLAGVASGELFF,TGCAGCGTTGTAGAATTCCCGGGACTAGCGGGAGTAGCGAGCGGGGAGCTGTTTTTT
TRBJ2-1,many,-,TRBV12-5,CASGLVLSRHEQFF,TGTGCTAGTGGTTTGGTACTAAGTCGGCATGAGCAGTTCTTC
TRBJ2-1,many,TRBD1,TRBV19,CASRSGTGDYNEQFF,TGTGCCAGTAGATCCGGGACAGGGGATTACAATGAGCAGTTCTTC
TRBJ1-5,many,TRBD1,TRBV4-2,CASSQDTGTGNQPQHF,TGTGCCAGCAGCCAAGACACCGGGACAGGCAATCAGCCCCAGCATTTT
TRBJ1-1,many,TRBD1,TRBV5-6,CASSLEVSGQRNTEAFF,TGTGCCAGCAGCTTGGAGGTTTCGGGACAGCGCAACACTGAAGCTTTCTTT
TRBJ2-2,few,TRBD2,TRBV19,CASSTGTSGRTGELFF,TGTGCCAGTAGTACCGGGACTAGCGGACGCACCGGGGAGCTGTTTTTT
TRBJ1-5,many,-,TRBV4-1,CASSQESVGQPQHF,TGCGCCAGCAGCCAAGAAAGCGTCGGTCAGCCCCAGCATTTT
TRBJ2-7,few,TRBD2,TRBV25-1,CASNNAGAGGEQYF,TGTGCCAGCAACAATGCGGGAGCTGGTGGCGAGCAGTACTTC
TRBJ1-6,-,TRBD1,TRBV4-3,CASSQGTTGGSSPLHF,TGCGCCAGCAGCCAGGGTACGACAGGGGGGAGTTCACCCCTCCACTTT
TRBJ1-2,many,-,TRBV28,CASSLGQTRGYTF,TGTGCCAGCAGTTTAGGTCAGACAAGGGGCTACACCTTC
TRBJ2-1,many,TRBD1,TRBV6-1,CASSEDRGAYNEQFF,TGTGCCAGCAGTGAAGACAGGGGGGCTTACAATGAGCAGTTCTTC
TRBJ1-1,many,-,TRBV13,CASSLFTGVNTEAFF,TGTGCCAGCAGCTTATTTACCGGGGTGAACACTGAAGCTTTCTTT
TRBJ1-2,many,-,TRBV7-9,CASSSGGIFGYTF,TGTGCCAGCAGCTCCGGGGGAATTTTTGGCTACACCTTC
TRBJ2-1,many,TRBD2,TRBV9,CASSPGTSGVYNEQFF,TGTGCCAGCAGCCCGGGGACTAGCGGGGTATACAATGAGCAGTTCTTC
TRBJ1-6,many,TRBD1,TRBV11-2,CASSSRRDSDNSPLHF,TGTGCCAGCAGCTCAAGAAGGGACAGCGATAATTCACCCCTCCACTTT